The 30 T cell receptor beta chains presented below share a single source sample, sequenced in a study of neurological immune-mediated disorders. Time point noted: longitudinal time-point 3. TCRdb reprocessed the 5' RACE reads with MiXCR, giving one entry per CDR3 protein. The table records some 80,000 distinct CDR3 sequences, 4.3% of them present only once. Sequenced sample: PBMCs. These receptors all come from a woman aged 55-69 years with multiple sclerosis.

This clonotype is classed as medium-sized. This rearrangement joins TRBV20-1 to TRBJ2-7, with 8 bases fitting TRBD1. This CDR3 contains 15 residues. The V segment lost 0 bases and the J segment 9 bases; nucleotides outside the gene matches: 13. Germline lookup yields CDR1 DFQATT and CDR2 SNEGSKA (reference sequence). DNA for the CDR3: TGCAGTGCTAGAGATGGAGGACAGGGACGGAAGGGGCAGTACTTC. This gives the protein CSARDGGQGRKGQYF.

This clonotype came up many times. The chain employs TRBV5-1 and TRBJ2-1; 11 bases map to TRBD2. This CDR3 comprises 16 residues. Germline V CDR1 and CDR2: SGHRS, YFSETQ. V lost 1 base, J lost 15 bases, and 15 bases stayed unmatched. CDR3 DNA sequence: TGCGCCAGCAGCTTGACCACTAGCGGGGGCCCCTCTATTCTGTTCTTC. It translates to CASSLTTSGGPSILFF.

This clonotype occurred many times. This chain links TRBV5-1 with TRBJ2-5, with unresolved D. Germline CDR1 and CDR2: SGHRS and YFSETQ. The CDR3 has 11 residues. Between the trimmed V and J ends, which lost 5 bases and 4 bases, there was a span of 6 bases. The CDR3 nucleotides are TGCGCCAGCAGAGGGTTAGAGACCCAGTACTTC. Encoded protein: CASRGLETQYF.

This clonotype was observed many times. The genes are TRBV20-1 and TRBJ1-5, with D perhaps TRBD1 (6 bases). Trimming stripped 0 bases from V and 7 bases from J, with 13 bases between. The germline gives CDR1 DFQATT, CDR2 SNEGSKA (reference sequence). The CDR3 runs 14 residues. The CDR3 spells CSARDYGGSQPQHF. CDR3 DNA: TGCAGTGCTAGAGATTATGGGGGCTCGCAGCCCCAGCATTTT.

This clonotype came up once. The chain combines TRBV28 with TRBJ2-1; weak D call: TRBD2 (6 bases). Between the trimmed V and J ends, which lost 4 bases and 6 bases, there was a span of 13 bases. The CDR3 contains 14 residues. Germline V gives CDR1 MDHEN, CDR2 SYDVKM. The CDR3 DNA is TGTGCCAGCAGTTCGACTAGTTCGGTCAATGAGCAGTTCTTC. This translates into CASSSTSSVNEQFF.

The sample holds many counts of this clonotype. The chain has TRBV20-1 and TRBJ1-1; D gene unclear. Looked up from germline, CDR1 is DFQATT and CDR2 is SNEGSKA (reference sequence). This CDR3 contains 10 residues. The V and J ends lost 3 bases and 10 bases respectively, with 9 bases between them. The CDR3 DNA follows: TGCAGTGCTAGGATCCCCCCAGCTTTCTTT. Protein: CSARIPPAFF.

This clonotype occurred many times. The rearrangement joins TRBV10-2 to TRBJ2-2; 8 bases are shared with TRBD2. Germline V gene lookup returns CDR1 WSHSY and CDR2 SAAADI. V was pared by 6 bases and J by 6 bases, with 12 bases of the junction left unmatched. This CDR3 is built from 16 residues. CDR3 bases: TGCGCCAGCAGGATATCAGGTTCGGGACTAGCCGGGGAGCTGTTTTTT. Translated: CASRISGSGLAGELFF.

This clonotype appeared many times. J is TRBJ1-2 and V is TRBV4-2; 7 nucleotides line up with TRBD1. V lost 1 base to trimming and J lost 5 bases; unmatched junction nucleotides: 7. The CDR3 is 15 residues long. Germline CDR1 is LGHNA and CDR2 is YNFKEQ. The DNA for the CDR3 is TGTGCCAGCAGCCAAGCGCCGGGACAGCAGTATGGCTACACCTTC. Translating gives CASSQAPGQQYGYTF.

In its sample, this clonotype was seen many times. CDR3 sequence reads: CASSFEGNQPQHF. The CDR3, as DNA: TGTGCCAGCAGTTTTGAGGGCAATCAGCCCCAGCATTTT. The chain links TRBV12-3 or TRBV12-4 to TRBJ1-5, with D uncertain. CDR3 length equals 13 residues. V was cut by 3 bases and J by 2 bases, with 5 bases left in between.

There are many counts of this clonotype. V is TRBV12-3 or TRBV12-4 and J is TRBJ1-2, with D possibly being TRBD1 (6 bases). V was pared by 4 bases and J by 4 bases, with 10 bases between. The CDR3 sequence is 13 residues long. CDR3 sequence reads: CASSSARGYGYTF. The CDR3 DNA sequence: TGTGCCAGCAGTTCCGCCAGGGGCTATGGCTACACCTTC.

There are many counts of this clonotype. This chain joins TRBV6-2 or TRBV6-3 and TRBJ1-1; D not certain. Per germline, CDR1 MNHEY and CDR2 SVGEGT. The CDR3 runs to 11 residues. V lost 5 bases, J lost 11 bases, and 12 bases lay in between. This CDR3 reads CASSLGTLAFF. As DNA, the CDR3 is TGTGCCAGCAGTCTGGGTACTCTGGCTTTCTTT.

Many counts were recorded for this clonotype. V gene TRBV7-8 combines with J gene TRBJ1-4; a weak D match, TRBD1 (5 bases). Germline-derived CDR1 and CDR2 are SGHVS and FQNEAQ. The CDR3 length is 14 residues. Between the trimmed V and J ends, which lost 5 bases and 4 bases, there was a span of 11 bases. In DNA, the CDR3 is TGTGCCAGCAGCGAAGGGACTGTTAATGAAAAACTGTTTTTT. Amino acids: CASSEGTVNEKLFF.

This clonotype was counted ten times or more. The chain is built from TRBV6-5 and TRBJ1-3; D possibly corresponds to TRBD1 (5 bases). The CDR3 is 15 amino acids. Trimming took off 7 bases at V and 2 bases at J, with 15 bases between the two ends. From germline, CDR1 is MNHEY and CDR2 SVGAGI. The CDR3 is CASTNRGNPGNTIYF. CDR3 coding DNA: TGTGCCAGCACGAACCGGGGGAATCCTGGAAACACCATATATTTT.

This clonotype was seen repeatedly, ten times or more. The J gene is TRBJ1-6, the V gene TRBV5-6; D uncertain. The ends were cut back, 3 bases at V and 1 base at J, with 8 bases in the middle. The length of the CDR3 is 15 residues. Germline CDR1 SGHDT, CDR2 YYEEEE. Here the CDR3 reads CASSWRDSYNSPLHF. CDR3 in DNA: TGTGCCAGCAGCTGGCGGGATTCCTATAATTCACCCCTCCACTTT.

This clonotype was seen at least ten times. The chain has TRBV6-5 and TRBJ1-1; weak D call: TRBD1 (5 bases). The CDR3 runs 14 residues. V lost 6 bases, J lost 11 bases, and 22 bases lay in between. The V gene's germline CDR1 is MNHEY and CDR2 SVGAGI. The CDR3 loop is CASRGARKGWGAFF. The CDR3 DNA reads TGTGCCAGCAGAGGGGCCCGGAAGGGGTGGGGGGCTTTCTTT.

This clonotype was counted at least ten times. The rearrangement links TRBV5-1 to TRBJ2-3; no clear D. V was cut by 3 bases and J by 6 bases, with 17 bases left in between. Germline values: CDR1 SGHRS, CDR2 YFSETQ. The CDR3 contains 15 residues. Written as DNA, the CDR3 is TGCGCCAGCAGCTGGAGTTCTCCAGGATCGGATACGCAGTATTTT. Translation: CASSWSSPGSDTQYF.

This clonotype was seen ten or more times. The DNA for the CDR3 is TGTGCCAGCACCCCCGGGACAACACTAATTAATGAAAAACTGTTTTTT. Protein sequence: CASTPGTTLINEKLFF. The chain uses TRBV12-3 or TRBV12-4 and TRBJ1-4, with a tentative D call TRBD1 (6 bases). The CDR3 extends over 16 amino acids. Trimming stripped 7 bases from V and 4 bases from J, with 19 bases between.

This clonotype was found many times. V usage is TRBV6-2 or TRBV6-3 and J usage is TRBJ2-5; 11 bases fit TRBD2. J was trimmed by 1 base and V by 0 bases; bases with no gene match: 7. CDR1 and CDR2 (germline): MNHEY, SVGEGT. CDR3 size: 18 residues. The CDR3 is CASSYSIGLAGTQETQYF. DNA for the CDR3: TGTGCCAGCAGTTACTCAATAGGACTAGCGGGTACCCAAGAGACCCAGTACTTC.

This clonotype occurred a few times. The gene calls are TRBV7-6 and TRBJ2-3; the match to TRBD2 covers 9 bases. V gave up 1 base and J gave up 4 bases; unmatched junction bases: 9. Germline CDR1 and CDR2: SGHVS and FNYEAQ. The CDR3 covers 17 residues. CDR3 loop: CASSLESAGGPADTQYF. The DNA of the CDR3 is TGTGCCAGCAGCTTAGAATCTGCGGGGGGGCCGGCAGATACGCAGTATTTT.

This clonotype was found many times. CDR3 amino acids: CASSLDASGLDYEQYF. In nucleotides, the CDR3 is TGCGCCAGCAGCTTGGACGCTAGCGGGCTCGATTACGAGCAGTACTTC. The chain combines TRBV5-1 with TRBJ2-7, with 8 bases identical to TRBD2. The germline CDR1 and CDR2 sequences are SGHRS and YFSETQ. The CDR3 covers 16 residues. Unmatched junction bases numbered 9, after V lost 0 bases and J lost 4 bases.

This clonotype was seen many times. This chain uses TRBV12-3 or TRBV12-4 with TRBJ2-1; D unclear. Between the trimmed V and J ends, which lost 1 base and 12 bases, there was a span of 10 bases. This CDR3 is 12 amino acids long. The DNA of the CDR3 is TGTGCCAGCAGTTTAGTTAGCCCGTGGCAGTTCTTC. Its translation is CASSLVSPWQFF.

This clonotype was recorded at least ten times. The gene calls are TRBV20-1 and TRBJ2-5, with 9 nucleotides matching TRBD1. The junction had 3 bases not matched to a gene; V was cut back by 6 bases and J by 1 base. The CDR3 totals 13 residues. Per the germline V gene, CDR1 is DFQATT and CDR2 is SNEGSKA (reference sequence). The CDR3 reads CSAPGQGQETQYF. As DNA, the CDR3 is TGCAGTGCACCGGGACAGGGCCAAGAGACCCAGTACTTC.

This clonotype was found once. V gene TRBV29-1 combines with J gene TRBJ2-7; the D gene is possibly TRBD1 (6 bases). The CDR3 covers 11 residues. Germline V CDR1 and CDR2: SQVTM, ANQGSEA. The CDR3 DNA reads TGCGCTTTGGACAGTTCCTACGAGCAGTACTTC. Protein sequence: CALDSSYEQYF.

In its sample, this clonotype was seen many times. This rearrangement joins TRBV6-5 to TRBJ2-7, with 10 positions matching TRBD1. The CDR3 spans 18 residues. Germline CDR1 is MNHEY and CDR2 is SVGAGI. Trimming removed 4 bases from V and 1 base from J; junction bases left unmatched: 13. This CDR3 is CASSSRPGQGRASYEQYF. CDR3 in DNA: TGTGCCAGCAGTTCGCGGCCGGGACAGGGGAGGGCTTCCTACGAGCAGTACTTC.

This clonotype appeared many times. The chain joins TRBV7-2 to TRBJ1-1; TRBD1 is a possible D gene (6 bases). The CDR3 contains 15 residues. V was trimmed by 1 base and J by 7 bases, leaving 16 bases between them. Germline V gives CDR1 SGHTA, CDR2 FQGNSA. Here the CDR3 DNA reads TGTGCCAGCAGCTTAGAAGCAACCGGGACATATGAAGCTTTCTTT. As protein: CASSLEATGTYEAFF. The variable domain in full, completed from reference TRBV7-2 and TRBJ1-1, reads GAGVSQSPSNKVTEKGKDVELRCDPISGHTALYWYRQSLGQGLEFLIYFQGNSAPDKSGLPSDRFSAERTGGSVSTLTIQRTQQEDSAVYLCASSLEATGTYEAFFGQGTRLTVV.

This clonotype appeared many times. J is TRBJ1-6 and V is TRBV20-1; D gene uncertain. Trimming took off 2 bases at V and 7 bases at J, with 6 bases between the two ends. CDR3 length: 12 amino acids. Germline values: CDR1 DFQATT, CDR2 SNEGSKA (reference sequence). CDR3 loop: CSARRANSPLHF. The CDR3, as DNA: TGCAGTGCTAGAAGGGCAAATTCACCCCTCCACTTT.

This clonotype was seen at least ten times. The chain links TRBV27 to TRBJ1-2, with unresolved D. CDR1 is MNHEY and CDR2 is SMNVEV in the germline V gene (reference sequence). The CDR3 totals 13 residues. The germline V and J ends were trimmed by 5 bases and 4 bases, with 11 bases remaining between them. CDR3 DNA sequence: TGTGCCAGCAGTACCTACACTAGCTATGGCTACACCTTC. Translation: CASSTYTSYGYTF.

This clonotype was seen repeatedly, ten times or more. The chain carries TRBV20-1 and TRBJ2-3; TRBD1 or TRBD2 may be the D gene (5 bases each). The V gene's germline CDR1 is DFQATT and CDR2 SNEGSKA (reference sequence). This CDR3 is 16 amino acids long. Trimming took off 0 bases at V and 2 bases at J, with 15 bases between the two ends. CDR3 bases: TGCAGTGCTAGAGATGTAAAGGGACCCTACACAGATACGCAGTATTTT. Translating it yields CSARDVKGPYTDTQYF.

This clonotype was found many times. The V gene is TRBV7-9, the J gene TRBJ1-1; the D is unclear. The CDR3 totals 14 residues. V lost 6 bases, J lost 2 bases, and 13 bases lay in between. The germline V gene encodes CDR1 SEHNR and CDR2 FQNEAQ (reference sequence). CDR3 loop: CASRPIGENTEAFF. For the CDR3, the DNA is TGTGCCAGCAGGCCTATAGGTGAAAACACTGAAGCTTTCTTT.

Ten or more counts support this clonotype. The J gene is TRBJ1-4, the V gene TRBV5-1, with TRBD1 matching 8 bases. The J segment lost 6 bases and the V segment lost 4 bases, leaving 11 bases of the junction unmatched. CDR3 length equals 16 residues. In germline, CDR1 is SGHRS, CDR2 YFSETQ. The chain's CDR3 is CASSVGAGTGDEKLFF. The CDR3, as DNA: TGCGCCAGCAGCGTGGGCGCCGGGACAGGAGATGAAAAACTGTTTTTT.